A single sample gave rise to the 8 T cell receptor beta chains below, sequenced in a study of human T cells and chemical hapten exposure. One entry per CDR3 protein results from TCRdb running MiXCR on the RACE reads. The table records around 380,000 distinct CDR3 sequences, 4.5% to 7% of them present only once. Time point: pre-sensitization, week 0. Treatment reported: therapeutic diphenylcyclopropenone sensitization with weekly scalp DPC. The sequencing used whole blood, collected in connection with sensitization to the hapten diphenylcyclopropenone (DPC). Receptors originate from a woman between 18 and 29 years old with alopecia areata. Some clones in this sample may be carry-over from other donors' samples.

This clonotype was detected a few times. The chain joins TRBV11-1 to TRBJ1-3, with D tentatively TRBD1 (5 bases). The germline V gene has CDR1 SGHAT and CDR2 FQDESV (reference sequence). The CDR3 spans 15 residues. The V end lost 4 bases, the J end lost 3 bases, and 13 bases lay between the germline ends. The CDR3 region is CASSSRDSVGNTIYF. CDR3 nucleotides: TGTGCCAGCAGCTCTCGCGACAGCGTTGGAAACACCATATATTTT.

The genes are TRBV20-1 and TRBJ2-1; D remains ambiguous. CDR1 and CDR2 from the germline V gene are DFQATT and SNEGSKA (reference sequence). Trimming removed 1 base from V and 3 bases from J, with 13 bases in between. The CDR3 covers 15 residues. CDR3 in amino acids: CSARVTQVDYNEQFF. CDR3 DNA: TGCAGTGCTAGAGTGACCCAGGTCGACTACAATGAGCAGTTCTTC.

The chain has TRBV7-3 and TRBJ1-6, with D possibly matching TRBD1 (6 bases). Germline CDR1 and CDR2: SGHTA and FQGTGA. The CDR3 contains 15 residues. Trimming removed 4 bases at V and 8 bases at J, with 15 bases between. The CDR3 DNA is TGTGCCAGCAGCTCGAGGGGGGAATCGGATTCACCCCTCCACTTT. It is translated as CASSSRGESDSPLHF.

Only a few counts were recorded for this clonotype. V gene TRBV6-2 or TRBV6-3 combines with J gene TRBJ1-1; D gene uncertain. Germline assignment: CDR1 MNHEY and CDR2 SVGEGT. Trimming left V 4 bases short and J 10 bases short, with 13 bases between. The CDR3 has 12 residues. Here the CDR3 DNA reads TGTGCCAGCAGTTTTAGTGTGCGCGGAGCTTTCTTT. Translating it yields CASSFSVRGAFF.

The chain is built from TRBV15 and TRBJ2-7; no firm D call. CDR1 and CDR2 from the germline V gene are LNHNV and YYDKDF (reference sequence). V was trimmed by 5 bases and J by 3 bases, leaving 14 bases between them. CDR3 length: 14 residues. CDR3 sequence reads: CATSPSAAYYEQYF. CDR3 sequence (DNA): TGTGCCACCAGCCCCTCGGCAGCGTACTACGAGCAGTACTTC.

The chain uses TRBV5-6 and TRBJ2-4, with 9 positions matching TRBD1. V lost 3 bases, J lost 7 bases, and 5 bases stayed unmatched. The CDR3 has 14 amino acids. The germline gives CDR1 SGHDT, CDR2 YYEEEE. The CDR3 spells CASSSGTGLNIQYF. For the CDR3, the DNA is TGTGCCAGCAGCTCAGGGACAGGGTTGAACATTCAGTACTTC.

In its sample, this clonotype was seen a few times. The V gene is TRBV11-1, the J gene TRBJ2-7; 9 nucleotides match TRBD2. The V segment lost 3 bases and the J segment 2 bases; nucleotides outside the gene matches: 5. The CDR3 runs 15 residues. Germline values: CDR1 SGHAT, CDR2 FQDESV (reference sequence). The CDR3 DNA follows: TGTGCCAGCAGCTTTCGTAGCGGGGGCACCTACGAGCAGTACTTC. Protein sequence: CASSFRSGGTYEQYF.

The table lists this clonotype with many counts. The chain carries TRBV20-1 and TRBJ1-2; D is unclear. Germline V gives CDR1 DFQATT, CDR2 SNEGSKA (reference sequence). The CDR3 loop spans 11 amino acids. Trimming took 2 bases from V and 5 from J, leaving 6 bases between them. In DNA form, the CDR3 reads TGCAGTGCTAGATCTGTTTATGGCTACACCTTC. Encoded protein: CSARSVYGYTF.